These 24 T cell receptor beta chains were sequenced from one sample in a study of T cells after yellow fever vaccination. TCRdb passed the 5' RACE reads through MiXCR, listing each CDR3 protein once. Here the sample spans 300,000 to 350,000 distinct CDR3 sequences, approximately 3.9% being singletons. Here the sequenced sample was PBMCs, taken 5 days after the yellow fever booster vaccination. The receptors originated from a man between 18 and 35 years old who received the YFV17D yellow fever vaccine.

A few counts support this clonotype. The J gene is TRBJ2-1, the V gene TRBV30; D gene uncertain. V shed 2 bases and J shed 0 bases, with 11 bases lying between them. CDR3 length: 15 residues. Germline lookup yields CDR1 GTSNPN and CDR2 SVGIG (reference sequence). The CDR3: CAWSQPYSSYNEQFF. Written as DNA, the CDR3 is TGTGCCTGGAGTCAACCTTATAGCTCCTACAATGAGCAGTTCTTC.

This clonotype was detected ten times or more. The chain combines TRBV7-2 with TRBJ2-2; 7 bases agree with TRBD1. The germline CDR1 and CDR2 sequences are SGHTA and FQGNSA. This CDR3 is 13 amino acids long. The V and J ends lost 5 bases and 5 bases, in that order; junction bases with no gene match: 2. The chain's CDR3 is CASSRDRTGELFF. CDR3 nucleotide sequence: TGTGCCAGCAGCCGGGACAGAACCGGGGAGCTGTTTTTT.

This clonotype was detected ten times or more. The V gene is TRBV11-2, the J gene TRBJ2-2; D is possibly TRBD1 (5 bases). V lost 4 bases to trimming and J lost 8 bases, with 8 bases between them. In germline, CDR1 is SGHAT, CDR2 FQNNGV. The CDR3 loop spans 12 amino acids. CDR3 region: CASSSTVGELFF. The CDR3 coding sequence is TGTGCCAGCAGCTCGACAGTGGGGGAGCTGTTTTTT. The complete variable domain, with remaining parts taken from reference TRBV11-2 and TRBJ2-2, reads EAGVAQSPRYKIIEKRQSVAFWCNPISGHATLYWYQQILGQGPKLLIQFQNNGVVDDSQLPKDRFSAERLKGVDSTLKIQPAKLEDSAVYLCASSSTVGELFFGEGSRLTVL.

The rearrangement uses TRBV24-1 and TRBJ2-6; TRBD1 matches 7 bases. The CDR3 contains 16 residues. CDR1 is KGHDR, CDR2 SFDVKD, per germline. Trimming cost V 11 bases and J 4 bases; bases outside gene matches: 13. This chain's CDR3 is CAIAPTGAAGANVLTF. The CDR3, as DNA: TGTGCCATCGCGCCAACAGGGGCTGCAGGGGCCAACGTCCTGACTTTC.

There are a few counts of this clonotype. V gene TRBV5-1 combines with J gene TRBJ2-2; the match to TRBD2 covers 12 bases. The CDR3 sequence is 17 residues long. CDR1 is SGHRS and CDR2 is YFSETQ in the germline V gene. The V gene end was trimmed by 4 bases and the J gene end by 0 bases; junction bases not matched to a gene: 4. In DNA, the CDR3 is TGCGCCAGCAGCATGACTAGCGGGGGACCGAACACCGGGGAGCTGTTTTTT. This encodes CASSMTSGGPNTGELFF.

There are a few counts of this clonotype. This rearrangement joins TRBV7-9 to TRBJ1-6, with D uncertain. The CDR3 runs to 15 residues. Germline-derived CDR1 and CDR2 are SEHNR and FQNEAQ (reference sequence). Between the trimmed V and J ends, which lost 5 bases and 0 bases, there was a span of 8 bases. CDR3 amino acids: CASSPPVSYNSPLHF. Written as DNA, the CDR3 is TGTGCCAGCAGCCCCCCGGTCTCCTATAATTCACCCCTCCACTTT.

The V gene is TRBV5-5, the J gene TRBJ2-5; 8 bases are shared with TRBD2. Germline values: CDR1 SGHKS, CDR2 YYEKEE (reference sequence). V dropped 2 bases and J dropped 4; count of bases not matched to a gene: 4. The length of the CDR3 is 14 residues. CDR3 loop: CASSFESGGETQYF. In nucleotides, the CDR3 is TGTGCCAGCAGCTTCGAAAGCGGGGGAGAGACCCAGTACTTC.

This clonotype was observed at least ten times. The chain is built from TRBV29-1 and TRBJ2-5; D remains unclear. Germline loops: CDR1 SQVTM, CDR2 ANQGSEA. V lost 1 base to trimming and J lost 11 bases, with 14 bases between them. This CDR3 is built from 12 residues. The CDR3 bases are TGCAGCGTTGAAGGCCGGTGGAAGGGTCAGTACTTC. Protein sequence: CSVEGRWKGQYF.

This clonotype has a count of ten or more. This chain links TRBV4-2 with TRBJ1-1; no clear D gene. Trimming cost V 0 bases and J 0 bases, with 11 bases left between them. The CDR3 covers 16 residues. Germline CDR1 reads LGHNA; CDR2 reads YNFKEQ. CDR3 residues: CASSQDWPGMNTEAFF. CDR3 nucleotides: TGTGCCAGCAGCCAAGATTGGCCGGGGATGAACACTGAAGCTTTCTTT.

The chain has TRBV4-3 and TRBJ2-7; 11 bases line up with TRBD1. Germline CDR1 reads LGHNA; CDR2 reads YSLEER. The trim removed 5 bases at V and 3 bases at J, leaving 9 bases unmatched. This CDR3 is built from 16 residues. The CDR3 is CASSFGWGQGDYEQYF. The DNA of the CDR3 is TGCGCCAGCAGCTTCGGCTGGGGACAGGGGGACTACGAGCAGTACTTC.

The rearrangement uses TRBV29-1 and TRBJ1-1, with unresolved D. The germline gives CDR1 SQVTM, CDR2 ANQGSEA. CDR3 length equals 12 residues. V lost 6 bases to trimming and J lost 4 bases, with 12 bases between them. The CDR3 here is CSVPAGGTEAFF. CDR3 nucleotides: TGCAGCGTCCCTGCAGGCGGCACTGAAGCTTTCTTT.

This clonotype was observed many times. V gene TRBV4-3 combines with J gene TRBJ1-6; the D gene is possibly TRBD1 (6 bases). Trimming removed 3 bases from V and 5 bases from J, with 14 bases in between. CDR3 length: 16 amino acids. The germline V gene has CDR1 LGHNA and CDR2 YSLEER. CDR3 nucleotide sequence: TGCGCCAGCAGCCAGGCTTGGCAGGGGAATAATTCACCCCTCCACTTT. Amino acid sequence: CASSQAWQGNNSPLHF.

This clonotype was seen repeatedly, ten times or more. CDR3 coding DNA: TGCGCCAGCAGCAGCTCCCCCTCTTACGGCGATGAAAAACTGTTTTTT. Residues: CASSSSPSYGDEKLFF. This chain uses TRBV5-1 with TRBJ1-4; D remains unclear. Germline CDR1 SGHRS, CDR2 YFSETQ. The CDR3 consists of 16 residues. Trimming stripped 4 bases from V and 6 bases from J, with 19 bases between.

The rearrangement links TRBV6-5 to TRBJ1-5, with D tentatively TRBD1 (5 bases). Trimming pared 6 bases from V and 6 bases from J, leaving 15 bases between. Germline V gene data show CDR1 as MNHEY and CDR2 as SVGAGI. CDR3 size: 14 residues. The CDR3 bases are TGTGCCAGCAGCCGAACGTGGGGGGGTCAGCCCCAGCATTTT. Translating it yields CASSRTWGGQPQHF.

This chain joins TRBV20-1 and TRBJ1-1, with D possibly TRBD1 on 5 matching bases. The CDR3 contains 14 residues. The ends were cut back, 3 bases at V and 6 bases at J, with 17 bases in the middle. Germline CDR1 reads DFQATT; CDR2 reads SNEGSKA (reference sequence). Here the CDR3 reads CSASVGHMRAEAFF. CDR3 DNA sequence: TGCAGTGCTAGCGTCGGACACATGCGGGCTGAAGCTTTCTTT.

The chain combines TRBV7-2 with TRBJ1-1; D gene uncertain. This CDR3 region has 14 residues. The ends were cut back, 1 base at V and 4 bases at J, with 10 bases in the middle. CDR1 is SGHTA, CDR2 FQGNSA, per germline. The CDR3 region is CASSLEVSGTEAFF. Written as DNA, the CDR3 is TGTGCCAGCAGCTTAGAAGTGAGTGGCACTGAAGCTTTCTTT.

CDR3 bases: TGTGCCAGCAGTGAAGCCCGGGAGTTCACAGATACGCAGTATTTT. It codes for CASSEAREFTDTQYF. The gene calls are TRBV6-1 and TRBJ2-3, with D perhaps matching TRBD2 (6 bases). CDR1 is MNHNS, CDR2 SASEGT, per germline. V was cut by 0 bases and J by 2 bases, with 9 bases left in between. CDR3 size: 15 residues.

This clonotype came up many times. The CDR3 loop is CSARDQGQGTYEQYF. The CDR3 nucleotides read TGCAGTGCTAGAGATCAGGGACAGGGGACCTACGAGCAGTACTTC. The chain recombines TRBV20-1 with TRBJ2-7; TRBD1 matches at 10 bases. V lost 0 bases, J lost 2 bases, and 4 bases stayed unmatched. The CDR3 extends over 15 amino acids. Germline CDR1 reads DFQATT; CDR2 reads SNEGSKA (reference sequence).

This clonotype was counted only a few times. V and J are TRBV20-1 and TRBJ1-5; no firm D call. V lost 3 bases to trimming and J lost 7 bases, with 13 bases between them. Germline CDR1 and CDR2: DFQATT and SNEGSKA (reference sequence). The CDR3 has 13 residues. The CDR3 sequence is CSASHSPKQPQHF. The CDR3 DNA follows: TGCAGTGCTAGCCATAGCCCTAAGCAGCCCCAGCATTTT.

This clonotype occurred many times. V gene TRBV6-5 combines with J gene TRBJ1-6; D ambiguous. The CDR3 is 17 amino acids. Per germline, CDR1 MNHEY and CDR2 SVGAGI. V lost 5 bases, J lost 0 bases, and 14 bases lay in between. The CDR3 DNA follows: TGTGCCAGCAGTGCTTTACTGAGGAGCTCCTATAATTCACCCCTCCACTTT. Encoded protein: CASSALLRSSYNSPLHF.

V and J are TRBV7-9 and TRBJ2-7; perhaps TRBD1 as D (6 bases). CDR1 and CDR2 (germline): SEHNR, FQNEAQ (reference sequence). Trimming stripped 1 base from V and 2 bases from J, with 12 bases between. This CDR3 is built from 15 residues. The CDR3 nucleotides are TGTGCCAGCAGCTTAGACGCAGGGGTGACCTACGAGCAGTACGTC. It is translated as CASSLDAGVTYEQYV.

V and J are TRBV12-3 or TRBV12-4 and TRBJ2-7; 11 bases are a match to TRBD1. With V trimmed by 5 bases and J by 7 bases, 7 bases remained unmatched. This CDR3 spans 14 amino acids. The DNA of the CDR3 is TGTGCCAGCAGTCGGACAGGGGGCGCGGAAGAGCAGTACTTC. It specifies CASSRTGGAEEQYF.

This clonotype has at least ten counts. V usage is TRBV4-1 and J usage is TRBJ1-1, with D unclear. The CDR3 extends over 12 amino acids. V was cut by 1 base and J by 4 bases, with 4 bases left in between. Germline CDR1 and CDR2: MGHRA and YSYEKL. The CDR3 coding sequence is TGCGCCAGCAGCCAAGTAAGCACTGAAGCTTTCTTT. Protein: CASSQVSTEAFF.

Ten or more counts support this clonotype. This chain uses TRBV5-1 with TRBJ2-7; D is possibly TRBD1 or TRBD2 (5 bases each). This CDR3 region has 15 residues. Trimming removed 4 bases from V and 6 bases from J, with 20 bases in between. The germline gives CDR1 SGHRS, CDR2 YFSETQ. Here the CDR3 reads CASSPHGGEGAEQYF. The CDR3 DNA is TGCGCCAGCAGCCCCCATGGGGGAGAAGGGGCCGAGCAGTACTTC.